What follows are 24 T cell receptor beta chains derived from one specimen sequenced in a study of patients and donors after allogeneic stem cell transplantation. Each CDR3 protein is one row after TCRdb ran MiXCR on the RT-PCR reads. The sample includes some 960,000 distinct CDR3 sequences, roughly 18% of them seen just once. Sequencing was done on a sample of blood, either unsorted or a sorted T cell fraction (not recorded which). The receptor set was obtained from a human donor who was either an allogeneic HSCT recipient or a stem cell or donor lymphocyte infusion donor (not recorded which). It is not recorded whose cells these are; they may come from a transplant donor.

The chain carries TRBV7-9 and TRBJ1-1; D remains ambiguous. Germline-derived CDR1 and CDR2 are SEHNR and FQNEAQ (reference sequence). This CDR3 is 14 amino acids long. The V end was cut by 6 bases, the J end by 0 bases, with 11 bases between. The CDR3 DNA sequence: TGTGCCAGCAGACCGCCGCGACTGAACACTGAAGCTTTCTTT. This translates into CASRPPRLNTEAFF.

There are a few counts of this clonotype. The chain uses TRBV29-1 and TRBJ1-1; possibly TRBD1 for D (5 bases). The CDR3 extends over 16 amino acids. Germline CDR1 is SQVTM and CDR2 is ANQGSEA. V lost 5 bases and J 4 bases, leaving 23 bases between the germline ends. CDR3 DNA sequence: TGCAGCGTTCTCCTTGGCGGGGGTGTCCGAAGCACTGAAGCTTTCTTT. Translated, it gives CSVLLGGGVRSTEAFF.

This clonotype was counted only a few times. V gene TRBV20-1 combines with J gene TRBJ2-1, with 10 bases lining up with TRBD2. There are 15 residues in the CDR3. J was trimmed by 9 bases and V by 0 bases; bases with no gene match: 8. Germline CDR1 and CDR2: DFQATT and SNEGSKA (reference sequence). The CDR3 loop is CSARDLPSGGGEQFF. In DNA, the CDR3 is TGCAGTGCTAGAGATTTGCCTAGCGGGGGCGGTGAGCAGTTCTTC.

In its sample, this clonotype was seen a few times. The rearrangement links TRBV5-1 to TRBJ1-1; possible D gene TRBD1, 5 bases. Germline loops: CDR1 SGHRS, CDR2 YFSETQ. The CDR3 extends over 16 amino acids. The V end was cut by 2 bases, the J end by 0 bases, with 14 bases between. This chain's CDR3 is CASSLRLDRMNTEAFF. The CDR3 nucleotides read TGCGCCAGCAGCTTAAGGCTTGACAGAATGAACACTGAAGCTTTCTTT.

This clonotype was recorded a few times. This rearrangement joins TRBV5-6 to TRBJ1-1; 11 nucleotides align to TRBD1. The junction had 5 bases not matched to a gene; V was cut back by 2 bases and J by 5 bases. Per germline, CDR1 SGHDT and CDR2 YYEEEE. The CDR3 is made up of 15 amino acids. Written as DNA, the CDR3 is TGTGCCAGCAGCTTCGGACAGGGGGCGAGGACTGAAGCTTTCTTT. The encoded protein is CASSFGQGARTEAFF.

The CDR3 nucleotides read TGTGCCAGTAGTATACTAATGGGCTACGAGCAGTACTTC. Protein sequence: CASSILMGYEQYF. This chain joins TRBV19 and TRBJ2-7; D unclear. Germline loops: CDR1 LNHDA, CDR2 SQIVND (reference sequence). Trimming took 2 bases from V and 3 from J, leaving 8 bases between them. This CDR3 has 13 residues.

This chain uses TRBV7-9 with TRBJ2-3, with D unresolved. With 5 bases removed from V and 3 bases from J, the gap between germline ends came to 12 bases. The CDR3 extends over 14 amino acids. The germline CDR1 and CDR2 sequences are SEHNR and FQNEAQ (reference sequence). The CDR3 spells CASSPPGTTDTQYF. The CDR3 region has the DNA TGTGCCAGCAGCCCGCCCGGCACGACAGATACGCAGTATTTT.

The genes are TRBV5-1 and TRBJ2-1, with 8 bases identical to TRBD2. Trimming at V came to 5 bases and at J to 9 bases, leaving 13 bases not matched to a gene. The CDR3 is 15 residues long. CDR1 SGHRS and CDR2 YFSETQ come from the germline V gene. CDR3 DNA sequence: TGCGCCAGCAGTACAGCGGGGGTCCCCGGTGGTGAGCAGTTCTTC. Translated: CASSTAGVPGGEQFF.

The chain couples TRBV4-3 to TRBJ2-1; 7 bases agree with TRBD2. Germline V lookup: CDR1 LGHNA, CDR2 YSLEER. The ends lost 0 bases at V and 4 bases at J; junction bases unmatched: 6. This CDR3 contains 16 residues. CDR3 nucleotides: TGCGCCAGCAGCCAAGATCCTAGCGGCCCTTACAATGAGCAGTTCTTC. Translated: CASSQDPSGPYNEQFF.

This clonotype showed up just a few times. V and J are TRBV5-1 and TRBJ1-1; 8 bases align to TRBD1. Germline lookup yields CDR1 SGHRS and CDR2 YFSETQ. V was pared by 7 bases and J by 1 base, with 6 bases of the junction left unmatched. CDR3 length: 14 residues. The CDR3: CASEQGVGNTEAFF. The DNA for the CDR3 is TGCGCCAGCGAACAGGGGGTTGGGAACACTGAAGCTTTCTTT.

This clonotype showed up just a few times. The rearrangement joins TRBV20-1 to TRBJ1-2, with D perhaps TRBD1 (5 bases). The V and J ends lost 4 bases and 0 bases respectively, with 12 bases between them. The CDR3 is 14 amino acids. Germline lookup yields CDR1 DFQATT and CDR2 SNEGSKA (reference sequence). CDR3 region: CSANGPRANYGYTF. In nucleotides, the CDR3 is TGCAGTGCTAATGGTCCCAGGGCTAACTATGGCTACACCTTC.

The chain carries TRBV3-1 and TRBJ1-1, with 7 bases identical to TRBD1. Looked up from germline, CDR1 is LGHDT and CDR2 is YNNKEL (reference sequence). There are 14 residues in the CDR3. The V and J ends lost 7 bases and 5 bases, in that order; junction bases with no gene match: 10. The CDR3 region has the DNA TGTGCCAGCACCGATTACAGGGGCCGAACTGAAGCTTTCTTT. This encodes CASTDYRGRTEAFF.

This clonotype was found a few times. This chain joins TRBV29-1 and TRBJ2-2; TRBD1 agrees at 7 bases. This CDR3 region has 13 residues. Trimming took 4 bases from V and 5 from J; bases not matched to a gene: 4. CDR1 and CDR2 from the germline V gene are SQVTM and ANQGSEA. CDR3 sequence reads: CSVGQGRTGELFF. CDR3 in DNA: TGCAGCGTTGGACAGGGTCGGACCGGGGAGCTGTTTTTT.

The chain employs TRBV10-3 and TRBJ2-6; D possibly uses TRBD1 or TRBD2 (5 bases each). CDR3 size: 17 residues. Per germline, CDR1 ENHRY and CDR2 SYGVKD. V was pared by 1 base and J by 0 bases, with 10 bases between. The chain's CDR3 is CAISELGPTSGANVLTF. CDR3 DNA: TGTGCCATCAGTGAGTTGGGACCCACCTCTGGGGCCAACGTCCTGACTTTC.

There are a few counts of this clonotype. The V and J genes are TRBV20-1 and TRBJ1-2; D is undetermined. The ends were cut back, 1 base at V and 7 bases at J, with 16 bases in the middle. CDR1 is DFQATT, CDR2 SNEGSKA, per germline (reference sequence). This CDR3 region has 14 residues. CDR3 sequence (DNA): TGCAGTGCTAGAGGGCACACTTCCAATACTGGCTACACCTTC. The encoded protein is CSARGHTSNTGYTF.

This chain joins TRBV12-3 or TRBV12-4 and TRBJ2-1; 9 nucleotides line up with TRBD2. The CDR3 runs to 16 residues. V lost 4 bases, J lost 7 bases, and 11 bases stayed unmatched. CDR3 region: CASSSPGTSIRNEQFF. For the CDR3, the DNA is TGTGCCAGCAGTTCGCCCGGGACTAGCATTCGGAATGAGCAGTTCTTC.

The chain joins TRBV20-1 to TRBJ2-5, with 8 nucleotides matching TRBD1. Germline lookup yields CDR1 DFQATT and CDR2 SNEGSKA (reference sequence). V was clipped by 6 bases and J by 3 bases; unmatched bases: 6. This CDR3 is 13 amino acids long. The CDR3 reads CSARDRSKETQYF. Here the CDR3 DNA reads TGCAGTGCGAGGGACAGGAGCAAAGAGACCCAGTACTTC.

This clonotype appeared a few times. The genes are TRBV7-2 and TRBJ2-3; 7 bases agree with TRBD1. In germline, CDR1 is SGHTA, CDR2 FQGNSA. CDR3 size: 15 residues. J was trimmed by 2 bases and V by 6 bases; bases with no gene match: 8. This chain's CDR3 is CASRRQGYYTDTQYF. As DNA, the CDR3 is TGTGCCAGCAGACGACAGGGCTATTACACAGATACGCAGTATTTT.

The V and J genes are TRBV9 and TRBJ2-3; TRBD2 matches at 7 bases. CDR3 length equals 16 residues. Germline V gene lookup returns CDR1 SGDLS and CDR2 YYNGEE. Trimming took 2 bases from V and 5 from J; bases not matched to a gene: 11. The CDR3 DNA follows: TGTGCCAGCAGCGTGGAAGACCCCAGGGAGGGAGATACGCAGTATTTT. Its protein is CASSVEDPREGDTQYF.

This clonotype was seen once. The V and J genes are TRBV7-2 and TRBJ1-4; 7 bases are a match to TRBD1. The V segment lost 5 bases and the J segment 5 bases; nucleotides outside the gene matches: 8. In germline, CDR1 is SGHTA, CDR2 FQGNSA. The CDR3 consists of 15 residues. CDR3 sequence (DNA): TGTGCCAGCAGCCCCTGGGACAGCGAGAATGAAAAACTGTTTTTT. Protein product: CASSPWDSENEKLFF.

The chain carries TRBV9 and TRBJ2-7; 10 bases are a match to TRBD2. After removal of 3 bases from V and 0 bases from J, the junction contained 3 bases not matched to a gene. Germline CDR1 is SGDLS and CDR2 is YYNGEE. The CDR3 is made up of 15 amino acids. The CDR3, as DNA: TGTGCCAGCAGCGGATCTAGCGGGGGCTCCTACGAGCAGTACTTC. It translates to CASSGSSGGSYEQYF.

The sample holds a few counts of this clonotype. The chain links TRBV27 to TRBJ2-6, with D unclear. V gave up 5 bases and J gave up 0 bases, with 8 bases separating them. Germline V lookup: CDR1 MNHEY, CDR2 SMNVEV (reference sequence). The CDR3 has 15 residues. CDR3 nucleotide sequence: TGTGCCAGCAGTAATTCCCGCTCTGGGGCCAACGTCCTGACTTTC. This encodes CASSNSRSGANVLTF.

This chain joins TRBV27 and TRBJ1-1, with D possibly matching TRBD1 (5 bases). V shed 5 bases and J shed 7 bases, with 17 bases lying between them. Germline V gene lookup returns CDR1 MNHEY and CDR2 SMNVEV (reference sequence). The CDR3 is made up of 14 amino acids. As DNA, the CDR3 is TGTGCCAGCAGTATACCAGGGTTGGGGGGTGAAGCTTTCTTT. It is translated as CASSIPGLGGEAFF.

In its sample, this clonotype was seen a few times. This chain joins TRBV15 and TRBJ2-7; D may be TRBD1 (6 bases). Germline V CDR1 and CDR2: LNHNV, YYDKDF (reference sequence). The CDR3 spans 14 residues. The V gene lost 0 bases and the J gene lost 3 bases, with 9 bases spanning the gap. The DNA for the CDR3 is TGTGCCACCAGCAGAGATCTAGGGGGCTACGAGCAGTACTTC. This codes for CATSRDLGGYEQYF.